This T cell receptor beta chain is drawn from a study of T cell responses to AZD1222 COVID-19 vaccine. On this clone itself: Its specificity is not known.

With V trimmed by 6 bases and J by 1 base, 2 bases remained unmatched. From germline, CDR1 is MNHEY and CDR2 SVGAGI. The CDR3 length is 13 residues. Whole-study findings and limits: White British ancestry dominated among donors, who included more females, and clonal diversity was possibly underestimated.

The method was immunoSEQ multiplex PCR; TCRdb's version includes in-frame clones alone and lacks a portion of them. The profile shows about 120,000 clones, around 87% of them singletons. The V call is TRBV6-5, the J call TRBJ2-5; 7 bases are a match to TRBD1. Material: peripheral blood, obtained 28 days after the second AZD1222 dose. This receptor was obtained from an adult who received the AZD1222 COVID-19 vaccine. The CDR3 bases are TGTGCCAGCAGCCGGGACAGCCAAGAGACCCAGTACTTC. It codes for CASSRDSQETQYF.